The clone carrying this T cell receptor (beta chain) was seen a handful of times. The antigen remains undetermined. These data come from a study of shared clonotypes between healthy human individuals. The naive CD8 subset, CD45RO-negative cells positively selected for CCR7, excluded terminally differentiated effector memory CD45RA+ cells. Germline CDR1 reads SGDLS; CDR2 reads YYNGEE. Trimming took off 4 bases at V and 7 bases at J, with 11 bases between the two ends. This CDR3 is built from 12 residues. The repertoire was sequenced with immunoSEQ multiplex PCR; TCRdb's copy has only in-frame clones and lacks some. This table holds about 580,000 clones, roughly 98% found once. General observations from the study: Relative to memory subsets, naive subsets generally showed larger estimated richness.

Material for sequencing was naive CD8+ T cells sorted from blood. This TCR derives from a man aged 25 to 45 in good health. V usage is TRBV9 and J usage is TRBJ1-2; D unclear. The CDR3 coding sequence is TGTGCCAGCAGCCACTTCAACGGTGGCTACACCTTC. Translating gives CASSHFNGGYTF. Together with reference TRBV9 and TRBJ1-2, the CDR3 gives the full variable domain: DSGVTQTPKHLITATGQRVTLRCSPRSGDLSVYWYQQSLDQGLQFLIQYYNGEERAKGNILERFSAQQFPDLHSELNLSSLELGDSALYFCASSHFNGGYTFGSGTRLTVV.